The source of this TCR beta chain is a study of identical twins. One entry per CDR3 protein results from TCRdb running MiXCR on the 5' RACE reads. The table records approximately 700,000 distinct CDR3 sequences, around a sixth of them present only once. These same data were also listed under a study on T cells expressing NK-cell markers.

This clonotype originated in a woman between 18 and 29 years old in good health. Sequencing input: PBMCs.

The CDR3 sequence: CASTRHLPSYTF. The DNA for the CDR3 is TGTGCCAGCACCCGACACCTTCCTTCCTACACCTTC. V is TRBV7-2 and J is TRBJ1-2, with D uncertain. V was clipped by 7 bases and J by 10 bases, with 16 bases between them. The germline V gene has CDR1 SGHTA and CDR2 FQGNSA. This CDR3 is built from 12 residues.